These T cell receptor beta chains were read from a single sample in a study of cytomegalovirus exposure and HLA in healthy donors. Method: immunoSEQ multiplex PCR; TCRdb's copy keeps in-frame clones and lacks some. The data contain 140,000 to 150,000 clones, 68% of them singletons. The sample comprised PBMCs. All receptors come from a man in his fifties or sixties in good health and CMV-seronegative. Both conserved end residues are part of each CDR3. Each record gives: J gene, V gene, CDR3 protein.

TRBJ2-7,TRBV28,CATVGGAMSYEQYF
TRBJ2-3,TRBV5-1,CASSFQPLAASTDTQYF
TRBJ2-2,TRBV14,CASSRSGTVNTGELFF
TRBJ1-4,TRBV6-6,CASNQGFEKLFF
TRBJ2-1,TRBV5-1,CASARTSGSNGVNEQFF
TRBJ2-1,TRBV10-3,CAITRLAGGLPYNEQFF
TRBJ1-4,TRBV11-2,CASSLPGTGNEKLFF
TRBJ1-5,TRBV6-5,CASSYSSPQGGQPQHF
TRBJ2-4,TRBV28,CASSPRPRDTLAKNIQYF
TRBJ2-5,TRBV11-3,CASSLGREETQYF
TRBJ2-5,TRBV5-1,CASSRTGTILQETQYF
TRBJ1-4,TRBV5-6,CASSFGETNEKLFF
TRBJ2-7,TRBV4-2,CASSQDQAAEPAYEQYF
TRBJ1-2,TRBV5-1,CASSLGQGGYGYTF
TRBJ1-1,TRBV5-1,CASRAGGGGEAFF
TRBJ1-2,TRBV29-1,CSVVPTGVGYTF
TRBJ2-1,TRBV28,CASFPGLVYNEQFF
.,TRBV5-1,CASSARLAGAYEQYF
TRBJ2-7,TRBV30,CAWSVNRDYEQYF
TRBJ2-2,TRBV19,CASSIPVGHPNTGELFF
TRBJ2-2,TRBV5-4,CASSLPRGGNTGELFF
.,TRBV30,CAWDSGTGGTYEQYF
TRBJ2-3,TRBV28,CASSPRSSGTTDTQYF
TRBJ2-5,TRBV6-1,CASSEWRGQETQYF
TRBJ2-5,TRBV9,CASSVGQLQETQYF
TRBJ1-5,TRBV7-3,CASGGGKGQPQHF
TRBJ2-3,TRBV28,CASSSRTSAPLRSDTQYF
TRBJ2-7,TRBV28,CASSTGTSEQYF
TRBJ2-5,TRBV5-4,CASSWGTSGGKETQYF
TRBJ1-3,TRBV7-6,CASSLADRSSGNTIYF
TRBJ2-2,TRBV6-5,CATRQGAVGELFF
TRBJ1-1,TRBV7-9,CASSLAAHQTEAFF
TRBJ2-1,TRBV6-4,CASSAEAGGYNEQFF
.,TRBV30,CASNSFPGQGGEQYF
TRBJ2-5,TRBV30,CAWSDPGLAGETQYF
TRBJ1-5,TRBV6-5,CASRVQDDQPQHF
TRBJ2-7,TRBV7-2,CASSGASGPYEQYF
TRBJ1-4,TRBV21-1,CASSRGGADATNEKLFF
TRBJ2-5,TRBV25-1,CASSMTDTWQETQYF
TRBJ1-4,TRBV5-6,CASSATGVGSNEKLFF
TRBJ1-1,TRBV25-1,CASRGQGEAFF
TRBJ1-3,TRBV18,CASSGTVGNTIYF
TRBJ2-3,TRBV10-1,CASSGGSGTDTQYF
TRBJ1-4,TRBV28,CASSTAQGAREKLFF
TRBJ1-6,TRBV5-8,CASRTTGQGQSPLHF
TRBJ1-1,TRBV19,CASSILAGQGQAEAFF
TRBJ1-1,TRBV2,CASINRGKNTEAFF
TRBJ2-7,TRBV5-4,CASSGTGGFDEQYF
TRBJ1-1,TRBV4-2,CASSQDLGQPNTEAFF
TRBJ2-5,TRBV7-9,CASSLGLAGYQETQYF
TRBJ2-2,TRBV19,CASNPGLAGLAGELFF
TRBJ1-1,TRBV14,CASSQRDRSFLGAFF
TRBJ2-6,TRBV5-5,CASSTVRGSGANVLTF